This TCR beta chain derives from a study of early T cells in non-severe SARS-CoV-2 infection. Findings and caveats of the study: Comparison of clonotypes with VDJdb favored anti-spike CD8 responses while missing private and CD4 specificities.

This clonotype was counted only a few times. The antigen is not known. CDR1 is DFQATT, CDR2 SNEGSKA, per germline (reference sequence). The V gene end was trimmed by 2 bases and the J gene end by 4 bases; junction bases not matched to a gene: 7. CDR3 length equals 15 residues. Attachment of unique molecular identifiers was made to individual cDNA molecules. TCRdb itself ran the 5' RACE reads through MiXCR, one entry per CDR3 protein. This sample has approximately 29,000 distinct CDR3 sequences; around 6% occur once, and the top ten carry about 35%. This clonotype was obtained from an adult who was a healthcare worker with PCR-confirmed SARS-CoV-2 infection or an uninfected control (not recorded which). This sample comprised whole blood, obtained at baseline. The chain joins TRBV20-1 to TRBJ2-3, with TRBD2 matching over 9 bases. This chain's CDR3 is CSARQAGGLPDTQYF. The CDR3 nucleotides read TGCAGTGCTAGACAGGCGGGAGGGCTTCCAGATACGCAGTATTTT.